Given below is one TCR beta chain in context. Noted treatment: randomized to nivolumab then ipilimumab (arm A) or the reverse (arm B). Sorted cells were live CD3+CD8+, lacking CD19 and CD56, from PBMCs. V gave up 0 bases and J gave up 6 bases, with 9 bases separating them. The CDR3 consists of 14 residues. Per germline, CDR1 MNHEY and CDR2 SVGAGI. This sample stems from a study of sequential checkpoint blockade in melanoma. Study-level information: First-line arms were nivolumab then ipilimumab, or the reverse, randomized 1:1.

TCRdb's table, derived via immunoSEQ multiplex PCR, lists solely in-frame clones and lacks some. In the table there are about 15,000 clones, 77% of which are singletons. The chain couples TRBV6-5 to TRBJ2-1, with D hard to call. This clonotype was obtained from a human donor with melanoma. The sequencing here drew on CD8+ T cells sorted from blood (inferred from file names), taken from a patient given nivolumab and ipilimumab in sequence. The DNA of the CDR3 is TGTGCCAGCAGTTACTCCAGTAGCCGCAATGAGCAGTTCTTC. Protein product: CASSYSSSRNEQFF.